The entry below describes one T cell receptor beta chain. Per the authors' pipeline: Amplification of reference gene primers was used by the study to estimate nucleated cell counts. This table comes from immunoSEQ multiplex PCR, and its TCRdb copy is limited to in-frame clones, with some not included. The D gene and trimming were derived from the DNA, and the V and J assignments and clone size from that table. The sample has tens of thousands of clones, just over 85% seen once; the top ten hold 1.3%. This sample was included in a study of blood T cell repertoires in COVID-19. Background on the study: Researchers got acute and convalescent COVID-19 samples from the United States, Italy and Spain. The cDNA or gDNA used as material had been derived from T cells, B-cell-depleted T cells, or PBMCs.

The ends were cut back, 4 bases at V and 9 bases at J, with 11 bases in the middle. Germline V gene lookup returns CDR1 KGHDR and CDR2 SFDVKD. The CDR3 has 13 amino acids. Sequencing input: peripheral blood. The V and J genes are TRBV24-1 and TRBJ2-2; tentative D call: TRBD1 (6 bases). This clonotype was obtained from a woman at least 80 years old with acute or convalescent COVID-19. The CDR3 spells CATSEQGKRELFF. As DNA, the CDR3 is TGTGCCACCAGTGAACAGGGAAAGAGGGAGCTGTTTTTT.